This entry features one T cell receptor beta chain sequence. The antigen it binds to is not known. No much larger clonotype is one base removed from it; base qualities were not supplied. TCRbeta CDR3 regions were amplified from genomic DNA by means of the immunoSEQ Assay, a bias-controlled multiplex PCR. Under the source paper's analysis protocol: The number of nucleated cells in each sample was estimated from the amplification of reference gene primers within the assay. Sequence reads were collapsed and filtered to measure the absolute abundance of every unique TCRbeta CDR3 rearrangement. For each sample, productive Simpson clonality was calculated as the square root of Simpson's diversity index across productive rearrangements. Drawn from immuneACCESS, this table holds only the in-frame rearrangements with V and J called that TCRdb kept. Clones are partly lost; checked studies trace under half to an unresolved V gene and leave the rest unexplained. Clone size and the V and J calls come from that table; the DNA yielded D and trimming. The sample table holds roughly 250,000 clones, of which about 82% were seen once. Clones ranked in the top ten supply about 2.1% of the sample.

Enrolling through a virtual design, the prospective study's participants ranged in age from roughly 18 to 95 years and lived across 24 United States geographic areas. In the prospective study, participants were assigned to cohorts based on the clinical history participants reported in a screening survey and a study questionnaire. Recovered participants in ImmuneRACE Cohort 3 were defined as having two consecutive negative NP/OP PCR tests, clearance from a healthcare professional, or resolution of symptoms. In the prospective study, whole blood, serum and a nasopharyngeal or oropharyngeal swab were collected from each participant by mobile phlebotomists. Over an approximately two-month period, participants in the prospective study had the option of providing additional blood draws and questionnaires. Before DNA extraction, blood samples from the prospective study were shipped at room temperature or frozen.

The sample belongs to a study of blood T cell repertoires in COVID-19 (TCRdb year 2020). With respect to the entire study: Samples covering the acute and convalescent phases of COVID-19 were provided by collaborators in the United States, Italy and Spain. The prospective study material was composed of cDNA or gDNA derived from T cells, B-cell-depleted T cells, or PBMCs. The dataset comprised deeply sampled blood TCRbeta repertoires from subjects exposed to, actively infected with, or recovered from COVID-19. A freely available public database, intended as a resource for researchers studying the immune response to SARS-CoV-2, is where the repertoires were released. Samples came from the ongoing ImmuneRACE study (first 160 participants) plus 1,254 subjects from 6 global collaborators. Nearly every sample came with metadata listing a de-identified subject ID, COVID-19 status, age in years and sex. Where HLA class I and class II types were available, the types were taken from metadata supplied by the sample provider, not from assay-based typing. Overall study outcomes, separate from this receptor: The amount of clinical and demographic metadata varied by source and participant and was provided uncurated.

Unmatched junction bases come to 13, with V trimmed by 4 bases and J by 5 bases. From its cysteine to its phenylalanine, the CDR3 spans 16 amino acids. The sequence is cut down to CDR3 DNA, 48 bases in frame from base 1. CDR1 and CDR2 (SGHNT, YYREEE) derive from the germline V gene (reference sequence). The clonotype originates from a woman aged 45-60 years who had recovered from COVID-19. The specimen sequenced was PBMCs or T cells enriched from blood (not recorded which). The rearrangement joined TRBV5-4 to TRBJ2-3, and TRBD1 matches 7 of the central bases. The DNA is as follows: TGTGCCAGCAGCACGACCTTGACAGGGCCTCGAGATACGCAGTATTTT. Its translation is CASSTTLTGPRDTQYF.